Listed below are T cell receptor beta chains from one sample, sequenced in a study of OX40 agonist ivuxolimab in advanced cancers. Measured with immunoSEQ multiplex PCR; TCRdb has only the in-frame clones, and not every one. The sample lists tens of thousands of clones; 90% were seen once. The specimen was CD4+ or CD8+ T cells sorted from blood, collected in a trial of the OX40 agonist ivuxolimab. The receptors were gathered from an adult with an advanced solid tumor such as melanoma, head and neck, liver or kidney cancer. CDR3s include the opening cysteine and the closing phenylalanine or tryptophan. The D gene is left open where the match is weak. Some rows mark clone size as missing; the rest say once, few, many or name a class of expanded clone.

D	J	V	size	DNA	CDR3
NA	TRBJ2-1	TRBV28	NA	TGTGCCAGCAGTTCCGGGACGTTGTACAATGAGCAGTTCTTC	CASSSGTLYNEQFF
TRBD2	TRBJ2-1	TRBV6-4	NA	TGTGCCAGCATAGGCCTAGCGGGGTCAAATGAGCAGTTCTTC	CASIGLAGSNEQFF
NA	TRBJ1-4	TRBV2	NA	TGTGCCAGCATCCGAGGCGGGTTTAGTGAAAAACTGTTTTTT	CASIRGGFSEKLFF
NA	TRBJ2-3	TRBV7-9	NA	TGTGCCAGCAGCCGTCCCTTGCGCGCAGATACGCAGTATTTT	CASSRPLRADTQYF
NA	TRBJ2-7	TRBV5-4	once	TGTGCCAGCAGCGGAGGGTCCCAACACGAGCAGTACTTC	CASSGGSQHEQYF
NA	TRBJ2-3	TRBV9	NA	TGTGCCAGCAGCGTAGATATGCTAGCTCCCACAGATACGCAGTATTTT	CASSVDMLAPTDTQYF
NA	TRBJ2-2	TRBV27	once	TGTGCCAGCAGTTCGACTAGAACCCCCGGGGAGCTGTTTTTT	CASSSTRTPGELFF
TRBD1	TRBJ2-7	TRBV19	NA	TGTGCCAGTAGTATCTCCGGGACAGGGGTACTCGAGCAGTACTTC	CASSISGTGVLEQYF
TRBD1	TRBJ2-1	TRBV15	once	TGTGCCACCAGCACCCGGACAGGGGTCCTTCCTGAGCAGTTCTTC	CATSTRTGVLPEQFF
TRBD2	TRBJ2-7	TRBV5-1	NA	TGCGCCAGCCGCGGACTAGCGGGAGGAGGCGAGCAGTACTTC	CASRGLAGGGEQYF
TRBD2	TRBJ2-3	TRBV5-6	NA	TGTGCCAGCAGTTACCCGGGACTAGCGGGAGTATGGGGCACAGATACGCAGTATTTT	CASSYPGLAGVWGTDTQYF
NA	TRBJ1-3	TRBV6-6	NA	TGTGCCAGCAGTTACGACGGGAGCCCAGCTGGAAACACCATATATTTT	CASSYDGSPAGNTIYF
NA	TRBJ1-1	TRBV18	NA	TGTGCCAGCTCACCGCCGACAGGATATACTGAAGCTTTCTTT	CASSPPTGYTEAFF
NA	TRBJ2-5	TRBV5-6	NA	TGTGCCAGCAGCTTGGCGGGAGGGGGCAAGACCCAGTACTTC	CASSLAGGGKTQYF
NA	TRBJ1-1	TRBV27	NA	TGTGCCAGCAGTTTCCGGGGAGGTACTGAAGCTTTCTTT	CASSFRGGTEAFF
TRBD2	TRBJ2-5	TRBV5-1	NA	TGCGCCAGCAGCCCCGGGACTAGCGGGAGGGCCTTAGAGACCCAGTACTTC	CASSPGTSGRALETQYF
TRBD1	TRBJ2-7	TRBV19	NA	TGTGCCAGTAGTATCGGGACAGCCTACGAGCAGTACTTC	CASSIGTAYEQYF
TRBD1	TRBJ1-1	TRBV30	NA	TGTGCCTGTCCCGGACAGGGACTGGCTGAAGCTTTCTTT	CACPGQGLAEAFF
NA	TRBJ2-7	TRBV7-7	NA	TGTGCTAGCAGCTTAGGCAGGTCCTACGAGCAGTACTTC	CASSLGRSYEQYF
TRBD2	TRBJ2-1	TRBV28	NA	TGTGCCAGCAGTTTACCGACGAGACTAGCGGGAAACAATGAGCAGTTCTTC	CASSLPTRLAGNNEQFF
NA	TRBJ2-2	TRBV10-3	NA	TGTGCCATCAGTGAGGCCGGCAACACCGGGGAGCTGTTTTTT	CAISEAGNTGELFF
NA	TRBJ2-1	TRBV6-5	NA	TGTGCCAGCCAGAGGCTCCCGTCCTCCTACAATGAGCAGTTCTTC	CASQRLPSSYNEQFF
TRBD1	TRBJ1-5	TRBV6-6	NA	TGTGCCAGCAGTTCCGGACAGGGGGCAAGCAATCAGCCCCAGCATTTT	CASSSGQGASNQPQHF
NA	TRBJ2-5	TRBV6-5	once	TGTGCCACCGGATCGGGAGCTCAAGAGACCCAGTACTTC	CATGSGAQETQYF
NA	TRBJ1-1	TRBV11-2	NA	TGTGCCAGCAGCTTAATTAATGACGCTTTCTTT	CASSLINDAFF
TRBD2	TRBJ2-5	TRBV5-6	NA	TGTGCCAGCAGCTTGGGACTAGCGGGACTCCAAGAGACCCAGTACTTC	CASSLGLAGLQETQYF
NA	TRBJ1-1	TRBV30	NA	TGTGCCTGGAGCGGGGTTAACACTGAAGCTTTCTTT	CAWSGVNTEAFF